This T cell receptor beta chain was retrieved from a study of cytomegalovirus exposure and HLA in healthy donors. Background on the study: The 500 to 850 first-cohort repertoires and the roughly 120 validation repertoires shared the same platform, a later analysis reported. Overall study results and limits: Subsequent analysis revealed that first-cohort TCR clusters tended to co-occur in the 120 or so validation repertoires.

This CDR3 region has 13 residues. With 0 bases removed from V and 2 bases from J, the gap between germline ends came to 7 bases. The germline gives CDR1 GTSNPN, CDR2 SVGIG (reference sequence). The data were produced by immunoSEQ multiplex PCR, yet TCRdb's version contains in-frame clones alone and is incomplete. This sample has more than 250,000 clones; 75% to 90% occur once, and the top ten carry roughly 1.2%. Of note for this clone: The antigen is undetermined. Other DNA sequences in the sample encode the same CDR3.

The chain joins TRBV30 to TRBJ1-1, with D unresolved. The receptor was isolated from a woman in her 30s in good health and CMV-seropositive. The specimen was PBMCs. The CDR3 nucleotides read TGTGCCTGGAGTGTAGGCCTTAACACTGAAGCTTTCTTT. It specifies CAWSVGLNTEAFF. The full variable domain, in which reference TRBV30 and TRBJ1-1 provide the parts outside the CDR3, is SQTIHQWPATLVQPVGSPLSLECTVEGTSNPNLYWYRQAAGRGLQLLFYSVGIGQISSEVPQNLSASRPQDRQFILSSKKLLLSDSGFYLCAWSVGLNTEAFFGQGTRLTVV.